The subject of this entry is one T cell receptor beta chain. This clonotype registers as medium-sized (0.01 to 0.1%) by frequency; no count is noted. Its antigen target is currently unknown. Multiplex PCR with a touch-down protocol amplified TRB rearrangements, with the TRB-A and TRB-B primer pools combined in a single tube. Illumina adapters and sample indices were attached to the amplicons through two consecutive PCR reactions using Phusion HS II polymerase. The amplicons were purified from gel with the NucleoSpin Gel and PCR Clean-up kit, after which the amplicons were quantified by Qubit and checked for quality on an Agilent 2100 Bioanalyzer. Sequencing of the libraries was performed on an Illumina MiSeq with 600-cycle, single-indexed, paired-end runs. The authors processed their data as follows. Alignment and assembly of TRB reads were performed with MiXCR version 2.1.12 and the default MiXCR reference library. A clone was defined by each unique CDR3 nucleotide sequence, and analysis was restricted to productive sequences with at least two reads. To assess repertoire diversity, an R script computed alpha-parameterized diversity profiles (alpha 0 to 5), which included the Shannon (alpha 1) and Simpson (alpha 2) indices. Combinatorial TRB VJ usage was computed with the tcR package and compared between cohorts by principal component analysis with ade4. GLIPH was used to cluster TCRbeta CDR3s in pairs of cohorts matched for age and read depth, and a Wilcoxon test was used to compare cluster frequencies. One entry per CDR3 protein sequence results from the TCRdb reprocessing of the reads, with DNA left out. TCRdb's processing, not the authors' own work, is the source of the V and J calls. The sample table holds approximately 3,000 distinct CDR3 sequences. The ten largest clonotypes hold about 7% of the sample.

These data are taken from a study of T cell clusters in autoimmune cytopenias (dated by TCRdb to about 2019). Broadly, across the study: A mean age of around 52 years and a median age of roughly 61 years were recorded for the healthy donor controls, of whom about 50% of the roughly 45 were female. The goal of the study was to find out whether patients with autoimmune cytopenia have a disease-specific immune repertoire signature that could be used as a blood-based biomarker. In autoimmune cytopenia patients, peripheral blood TRB and IGH repertoires were sequenced during active disease and over treatment follow-up, together with healthy, CLL and autoimmune hepatitis controls. A median TRB sequencing depth of about 50,000 reads per sample was reached, and a median of around 2,000 distinct TRB clonotypes per sample was obtained. For primary cytopenia the controls were 25 to 30 age-matched healthy donors, whereas for secondary cytopenia the controls were 14 age-matched CLL patients. Repertoires from autoimmune hepatitis patients were compared with those of over 20 healthy donors matched for age and sex.

The paper as a whole reports these results and caveats: The T cell clusters were defined only in silico, and the functional role of the clusters still needed to be validated experimentally. TRB repertoire shifts, with less even repertoires in secondary cytopenia and CLL, mostly reflected lymphoma bias rather than autoimmunity. The GLIPH analysis suggested a lack of physiological T cell clusters in primary autoimmune cytopenia patients, since some 46 clusters were exclusive to healthy donors whereas approximately 17 were exclusive to patients. In the comparison of secondary cytopenia with CLL, the cluster-lack signature was not observed, apparently because the dominant lymphoma-associated repertoire masked the signature. Healthy donors showed about 3-fold more exclusive TRB clusters than active autoimmune hepatitis patients, consistent with an autoimmunity-wide signature.

Each sample's TRB amplification started from approximately 250 ng of peripheral blood genomic DNA, which corresponds to approximately 37,500 genome equivalents. This same sample was also taken into another study, of T cell repertoires in aging, cancer and after chemotherapy. Reported in the second study: Donors spanned six age groups from 30 or younger to 70 or older, with at least three individuals per group. Control TCR repertoires from healthy donors were recorded across several months to years, and re-sampling revealed clear clonal overlap. In total, the full dataset held 7.5 million to 9.5 million TCR reads. Compared with age-matched healthy donors, untreated patients with either hematological or solid cancers had significantly lower TCR diversity in the blood along with higher clonality. In healthy donors, the decline in TCR diversity with age was mainly due to loss of richness, whereas in cancer patients loss of evenness also played a role. In both cancer cohorts, the median generation probability rose over the chemotherapy interval, which suggests that the repertoire was reconstituted through rebound thymic output. According to the authors, the repertoire data do not permit conclusions about immunological memory after chemotherapy. Peripheral blood TCR beta repertoires from healthy donors and cancer patients were profiled to examine immunoaging and T cell reconstitution after chemotherapy. Alongside approximately 95 healthy donors serving as a reference group, the cohort included approximately 220 cancer patients, of whom more than 85 had hematological cancers and 120 to 130 had solid cancers. TRB sequences were processed with MiXCR versions 2.12 and 3.0.5. The repertoire metrics were Shannon diversity, evenness, clonality (defined as one minus evenness), and alpha-parameterized diversity profiles covering alpha 0 to 5. Generation probabilities of clones in paired pre- and post-chemotherapy samples were computed with the IGoR algorithm.

Sequencing was carried out using peripheral blood. This sequence was found in a human donor in good health.

CDR3 loop: CASSARPDTQYF. The chain uses TRBV6-1 and TRBJ2-3; the D call from TCRdb, TRBD1, cannot be confirmed without DNA. The CDR3 runs 12 residues from the cysteine to the phenylalanine. The DNA sequence is not available. From the germline V gene, CDR1 is MNHNS and CDR2 is SASEGT.